The T cell receptor beta chain described here comes from a study of regulatory T cells in long-lasting Graves disease. Time point in this sample: newly diagnosed GD, antithyroid drugs for less than 3 months. Extracted PBMC RNA gave rise to the TCR library. V lost 3 bases, J lost 1 base, and 6 bases lay in between. The CDR3 has 13 residues. Germline CDR1 reads SNHLY; CDR2 reads FYNNEI. In building TCR beta libraries, iRepertoire HTBI primers were used together with Arm-PCR of CDR3 regions. TCRdb analysed the multiplex PCR reads with MiXCR anew, one entry per CDR3 protein. The profile shows about 420,000 distinct CDR3 sequences, over 15% of them singletons. This clonotype was found many times. The same data also went into a second study, on T cells in Graves' hyperthyroidism and ophthalmopathy.

The chain couples TRBV2 to TRBJ1-1; D not resolved. This receptor was taken from a woman under 30 with Graves disease. The source material was peripheral blood mononuclear cells (PBMCs), sampled at new diagnosis, from a patient treated with antithyroid drugs. CDR3: CASSDWRNTEAFF. As DNA, the CDR3 is TGTGCCAGCAGTGACTGGCGGAACACTGAAGCTTTCTTT.